This T cell receptor (beta chain) was sequenced during a study of beta chain features in type 1 diabetes. This clone was counted between two and nine times. The target antigen is unknown. General observations from the study: It was not settled here whether HLA type affects TCRB rearrangement. cDNA sequencing could over-represent cells with high TCR expression. Naive, central memory and Treg TCRB repertoires appeared more alike in patients than in healthy donors.

The CDR3 consists of 13 residues. CDR1 is SGHTA and CDR2 is FQGNSA in the germline V gene. V shed 2 bases and J shed 0 bases, with 5 bases lying between them. Reverse transcription of all isolated RNA meant that expressed TCRB transcripts were sequenced. Assay: immunoSEQ multiplex PCR; the TCRdb copy retains only in-frame clones and omits some. The data hold around 290,000 clones, with 8% observed a single time. Sorted CD4+ subsets: naive, central memory, regulatory, stem cell-like memory (CD45RO/CCR7/CD25/CD127/CD95/CD27 panel). The rearrangement joins TRBV7-2 to TRBJ2-7, with D uncertain. The receptor was isolated from a woman aged 18-29 years in good health. The sample comprised central memory CD4+ T cells from blood. The CDR3 sequence: CASSLYGSYEQYF. CDR3 DNA: TGTGCCAGCAGCTTATACGGCTCCTACGAGCAGTACTTC.